This T cell receptor beta chain was identified in a study of cytomegalovirus exposure and HLA in healthy donors. The count of this clone is one. There are 15 residues in the CDR3. V shed 6 bases and J shed 5 bases, with 17 bases lying between them. Germline CDR1 and CDR2: MNHEY and SVGAGI. The method was immunoSEQ multiplex PCR; TCRdb's version includes in-frame clones alone and lacks a portion of them. The sample contains approximately 150,000 clones, approximately 87% of which appear only once. V is TRBV6-5 and J is TRBJ2-1; no definite D call. The TCR comes from a woman aged 25 to 45 in good health and CMV-seronegative. Sequenced input: PBMCs. CDR3 bases: TGTGCCAGCAGCCCAAGCGTCTACCTGGACAATGAGCAGTTCTTC. Translated, it gives CASSPSVYLDNEQFF.